This TCR beta chain was sequenced during a study of T cell repertoires in cytomegalovirus infection. For the study at large: Signatures in public TCR beta sequences pointed to both CMV infection and matching HLA type. Findings of the study overall: HLA-C-restricted, CMV-specific TCR beta clonotypes were dominant ex vivo. The cumulative frequency of public TCR beta families identified carriers of CMV plus the relevant HLA.

Details on this clonotype: Antigen unknown.

Per germline, CDR1 SEHNR and CDR2 FQNEAQ (reference sequence). Trimming shortened V by 6 bases and J by 5 bases, and 8 bases separated the two germline ends. The CDR3 totals 12 residues. TCRdb independently ran MiXCR on the reads; one entry per CDR3 protein. The sample shows 600,000 to 800,000 distinct CDR3 sequences, about 24% of them seen only once. The clonotype originates from a human donor in good health (CMV status not recorded). Some clones in this sample may be carry-over from other donors' samples. The sample taken for sequencing was CD8+ T cells from PBMCs. The J gene is TRBJ2-1, the V gene TRBV7-9, with D possibly matching TRBD2 (5 bases). The CDR3 DNA reads TGTGCCAGCAGGCGGGCAGACAATGAGCAGTTCTTC. It specifies CASRRADNEQFF. Supplemented by reference TRBV7-9 and TRBJ2-1, the full variable domain reads DTGVSQNPRHKITKRGQNVTFRCDPISEHNRLYWYRQTLGQGPEFLTYFQNEAQLEKSRLLSDRFSAERPKGSFSTLEIQRTEQGDSAMYLCASRRADNEQFFGPGTRLTVL.